The 28 T cell receptor beta chains in this list originate from one sample, sequenced in a study of blood T cell repertoires in COVID-19. Assay used: immunoSEQ multiplex PCR; TCRdb lists only in-frame clones, some missing. The sample gives approximately 110,000 clones, 65% to 75% of which show up once; about 5.9% is in the top ten. Sequencing was carried out using peripheral blood. The receptors stem from a man aged 80 or over with acute or convalescent COVID-19.

A note on this clone: The same CDR3 can be traced to other DNA sequences in this sample. The chain employs TRBV20-1 and TRBJ2-5; 7 positions match TRBD2. V dropped 6 bases and J dropped 5; count of bases not matched to a gene: 3. The CDR3 is 11 residues long. The germline gives CDR1 DFQATT, CDR2 SNEGSKA (reference sequence). CDR3 loop: CSATGGETQYF. The CDR3 region has the DNA TGCAGTGCCACCGGGGGGGAGACCCAGTACTTC.

V is TRBV24-1 and J is TRBJ2-7; D perhaps matches TRBD2 (7 bases). Germline-derived CDR1 and CDR2 are KGHDR and SFDVKD. V was clipped by 2 bases and J by 6 bases, with 16 bases between them. The CDR3 runs 15 residues. The CDR3 here is CATSDSLWGGGEQYF. The DNA for the CDR3 is TGTGCCACCAGTGATTCTCTCTGGGGAGGGGGCGAGCAGTACTTC.

The chain is built from TRBV5-6 and TRBJ1-4, with 8 bases that match TRBD1. The ends lost 3 bases at V and 2 bases at J; junction bases unmatched: 0. From germline, CDR1 is SGHDT and CDR2 YYEEEE. The CDR3 covers 14 residues. The CDR3 here is CASSWTGTNEKLFF. The DNA for the CDR3 is TGTGCCAGCAGCTGGACAGGGACTAATGAAAAACTGTTTTTT.

This sequence joins TRBV15 and TRBJ2-1, with 9 bases that match TRBD2. V shed 2 bases and J 7 bases; nucleotides not matched to a gene: 6. CDR1 is LNHNV, CDR2 YYDKDF, per germline (reference sequence). The CDR3 extends over 15 amino acids. In DNA, the CDR3 is TGTGCCACCAGCAGAAGACTAGCGGAGGGGAATGAGCAGTTCTTC. Translating gives CATSRRLAEGNEQFF.

The rearrangement links TRBV7-5 to TRBJ2-7; TRBD2, the table's D call, was not compared with the DNA. TRBV7-5 corresponds to a pseudogene. The CDR3 loop spans 21 amino acids. CDR3 bases: TGTGCCAGAAGCTTAGATCTGCCTAGCGGGAGCCCAGGAGATAGCTCCTACGAGCAGTACTTC. This translates into CARSLDLPSGSPGDSSYEQYF.

The J gene is TRBJ2-3, the V gene TRBV11-2; no firm D call. Looked up from germline, CDR1 is SGHAT and CDR2 is FQNNGV. Trimming stripped 1 base from V and 6 bases from J, with 14 bases between. There are 15 residues in the CDR3. CDR3 sequence (DNA): TGTGCCAGCAGCTTAGGGTATCTAGAGTTCGATACGCAGTATTTT. It encodes CASSLGYLEFDTQYF.

The chain carries TRBV18 and TRBJ1-1; TRBD1 agrees at 8 bases. The CDR3 spans 18 residues. V shed 1 base, J shed 1 base, and the junction held 11 bases outside the gene matches. Germline CDR1 and CDR2: KGHSH and LQKENI. The CDR3 is CASSPLGTGSIRNTEAFF. For the CDR3, the DNA is TGTGCCAGCTCACCACTAGGGACAGGAAGTATCCGGAACACTGAAGCTTTCTTT.

This chain links TRBV27 with TRBJ2-1; D is undetermined. Between the trimmed V and J ends, which lost 7 bases and 0 bases, there was a span of 7 bases. This CDR3 has 13 amino acids. The germline gives CDR1 MNHEY, CDR2 SMNVEV (reference sequence). CDR3 nucleotide sequence: TGTGCCAGCATGTCTTTCTCCTACAATGAGCAGTTCTTC. Amino acid sequence: CASMSFSYNEQFF.

A few counts support this clone. The rearrangement links TRBV5-5 to TRBJ2-7, with a tentative D call TRBD1 (6 bases). V was clipped by 4 bases and J by 3 bases, with 17 bases between them. There are 15 residues in the CDR3. Germline CDR1 SGHKS, CDR2 YYEKEE (reference sequence). CDR3 amino acids: CASSPLTGTDYEQYF. In DNA form, the CDR3 reads TGTGCCAGCAGCCCGCTGACAGGAACCGACTACGAGCAGTACTTC. Complete variable domain (other parts from reference TRBV5-5 and TRBJ2-7): DAGVTQSPTHLIKTRGQQVTLRCSPISGHKSVSWYQQVLGQGPQFIFQYYEKEERGRGNFPDRFSARQFPNYSSELNVNALLLGDSALYLCASSPLTGTDYEQYFGPGTRLTVT.

The genes are TRBV30 and TRBJ2-7, with D unclear. Trimming took off 0 bases at V and 7 bases at J, with 7 bases between the two ends. The CDR3 contains 11 residues. Germline-derived CDR1 and CDR2 are GTSNPN and SVGIG (reference sequence). CDR3 DNA sequence: TGTGCCTGGAGTGTACGGCGGGAGCAGTACTTC. Amino acid sequence: CAWSVRREQYF.

This clone has a handful of counts. The genes are TRBV5-5 and TRBJ1-5; TRBD1 is a possible D gene (5 bases). The germline V gene encodes CDR1 SGHKS and CDR2 YYEKEE (reference sequence). Trimming stripped 4 bases from V and 5 bases from J, with 16 bases between. The CDR3 covers 15 residues. The CDR3 DNA sequence: TGTGCCAGCAGCCTCGGACGGACAAGCGATCAGCCCCAGCATTTT. It yields the protein CASSLGRTSDQPQHF.

This chain joins TRBV10-3 and TRBJ1-2; D is unresolved. V was cut by 8 bases and J by 0 bases, with 13 bases left in between. This CDR3 has 14 residues. Germline V gene lookup returns CDR1 ENHRY and CDR2 SYGVKD. For the CDR3, the DNA is TGTGCCATCTTCGGGGAATCAGCTAACTATGGCTACACCTTC. Translated: CAIFGESANYGYTF.

The chain uses TRBV7-2 and TRBJ1-4; D is perhaps TRBD1 (5 bases). The CDR3 extends over 14 amino acids. In germline, CDR1 is SGHTA, CDR2 FQGNSA. The ends were cut back, 3 bases at V and 7 bases at J, with 12 bases in the middle. CDR3 nucleotide sequence: TGTGCCAGCAGCTTGAGCAGGGCTAGTGAAAAACTGTTTTTT. It translates to CASSLSRASEKLFF.

In its sample, this clone is large. The chain has TRBV16 and TRBJ1-4; 8 bases match TRBD1. The CDR3 covers 17 residues. Per germline, CDR1 KGHSY and CDR2 FQNENV. J lost 0 bases, V lost 4 bases, and 7 bases had no gene match. The chain's CDR3 is CASSPDRGPSTNEKLFF. The CDR3 nucleotides are TGTGCCAGCAGCCCTGACAGGGGCCCATCAACTAATGAAAAACTGTTTTTT.

The rearrangement links TRBV7-2 to TRBJ2-7; 13 positions agree with TRBD2. From germline, CDR1 is SGHTA and CDR2 FQGNSA. After removal of 5 bases from V and 2 bases from J, the junction contained 9 bases not matched to a gene. The length of the CDR3 is 17 residues. CDR3 DNA sequence: TGTGCCAGCAGCACACTAGCGGGGGGGAGCGTGCCCTACGAGCAGTACTTC. It translates to CASSTLAGGSVPYEQYF.

This chain uses TRBV9 with TRBJ2-2; TRBD2 matches 10 bases. The V gene end was trimmed by 3 bases and the J gene end by 6 bases; junction bases not matched to a gene: 5. Germline V gene lookup returns CDR1 SGDLS and CDR2 YYNGEE. This CDR3 has 15 residues. CDR3 in amino acids: CASSDPSGSPGELFF. The CDR3 nucleotides are TGTGCCAGCAGCGATCCTAGCGGGAGTCCCGGGGAGCTGTTTTTT.

The CDR3 region has the DNA TGTGCCAGCAGTTACAATACAGGGACTGGAAACACCATATATTTT. Its translation: CASSYNTGTGNTIYF. The chain links TRBV28 to TRBJ1-3, with TRBD1 as a possible D gene (6 bases). V was trimmed by 4 bases and J by 2 bases, leaving 12 bases between them. Germline CDR1 and CDR2: MDHEN and SYDVKM. The CDR3 extends over 15 amino acids.

The rearrangement links TRBV6-4 to TRBJ2-1, with TRBD2 identical over 7 bases. Germline V gives CDR1 MRHNA, CDR2 SNTAGT. The junction had 9 bases not matched to a gene; V was cut back by 6 bases and J by 10 bases. The CDR3 contains 13 residues. The CDR3 region has the DNA TGTGCCAGCAGCCTTCTAGCGGAGGGGGAGCAGTTCTTC. This translates into CASSLLAEGEQFF.

Remarks on this clone: This CDR3 is also generated by other DNA sequences in the sample. This sequence joins TRBV5-1 and TRBJ1-5, with TRBD1 as a possible D gene (6 bases). Germline V gene sequence: CDR1 SGHRS, CDR2 YFSETQ. The CDR3 loop spans 15 amino acids. Trimming shortened V by 0 bases and J by 6 bases, and 13 bases separated the two germline ends. CDR3 in amino acids: CASSLDPGGGQPQHF. CDR3 DNA: TGCGCCAGCAGCTTGGATCCTGGGGGCGGTCAGCCCCAGCATTTT.

The V call is TRBV5-6, the J call TRBJ1-2; a possible D gene is TRBD1 (5 bases). Trimming left V 0 bases short and J 6 bases short, with 12 bases between. CDR1 is SGHDT, CDR2 YYEEEE, per germline. The CDR3 covers 14 residues. The CDR3 loop is CASSLDKGWNGYTF. The CDR3 DNA reads TGTGCCAGCAGCTTGGATAAGGGGTGGAATGGCTACACCTTC. Together with reference TRBV5-6 and TRBJ1-2, the CDR3 gives the full variable domain: DAGVTQSPTHLIKTRGQQVTLRCSPKSGHDTVSWYQQALGQGPQFIFQYYEEEERQRGNFPDRFSGHQFPNYSSELNVNALLLGDSALYLCASSLDKGWNGYTFGSGTRLTVV.

V is TRBV28 and J is TRBJ2-2; D call uncertain. Germline values: CDR1 MDHEN, CDR2 SYDVKM. The ends were cut back, 2 bases at V and 4 bases at J, with 5 bases in the middle. The CDR3 spans 13 residues. Here the CDR3 DNA reads TGTGCCAGCAGTTTAATATCCACCGGGGAGCTGTTTTTT. It is translated as CASSLISTGELFF.

The J gene is TRBJ2-1, the V gene TRBV9; 8 nucleotides line up with TRBD1. Trimming removed 4 bases from V and 3 bases from J; junction bases left unmatched: 6. The CDR3 consists of 15 residues. The V gene's germline CDR1 is SGDLS and CDR2 YYNGEE. The CDR3 protein is CASSPRTGNYNEQFF. The CDR3 nucleotides are TGTGCCAGCAGCCCGCGGACAGGGAACTACAATGAGCAGTTCTTC.

In its sample, this clone was seen a few times. J is TRBJ2-1 and V is TRBV10-3, with unresolved D. Trimming cost V 0 bases and J 6 bases, with 6 bases left between them. Per germline, CDR1 ENHRY and CDR2 SYGVKD. The CDR3 is made up of 13 amino acids. The CDR3 DNA sequence: TGTGCCATCAGTGAGTCGAACAGCAATGAGCAGTTCTTC. Its translation is CAISESNSNEQFF.

V gene TRBV28 combines with J gene TRBJ2-2; no reliable D call. This CDR3 is 14 amino acids long. With 7 bases removed from V and 6 bases from J, the gap between germline ends came to 15 bases. Germline CDR1 and CDR2: MDHEN and SYDVKM. In DNA form, the CDR3 reads TGTGCCAGCATGATACAGACGGTTCCCGGGGAGCTGTTTTTT. This translates into CASMIQTVPGELFF.

This clone has only a few counts. The CDR3 loop reads CASSLVGNRRGETQYF. The CDR3 nucleotides are TGTGCCAGCAGCTTAGTCGGAAACCGACGGGGAGAGACCCAGTACTTC. This chain joins TRBV11-2 and TRBJ2-5; a weak D match, TRBD2 (5 bases). This CDR3 is built from 16 residues. Per the germline V gene, CDR1 is SGHAT and CDR2 is FQNNGV. V dropped 1 base and J dropped 4 bases, with 16 bases sitting between them.

For this clone: The same CDR3 can be traced to other DNA sequences in this sample. V gene TRBV6-5 combines with J gene TRBJ1-1; D remains unclear. Germline CDR1 is MNHEY and CDR2 is SVGAGI. V was trimmed by 0 bases and J by 1 base, leaving 3 bases between them. The CDR3 covers 13 residues. In DNA form, the CDR3 reads TGTGCCAGCAGTTACTCCAAGAACACTGAAGCTTTCTTT. Its protein is CASSYSKNTEAFF.

The chain couples TRBV13 to TRBJ2-5, with 8 bases aligning to TRBD2. The CDR3 has 15 amino acids. Germline loops: CDR1 PRHDT, CDR2 FYEKMQ (reference sequence). The trim removed 4 bases at V and 2 bases at J, leaving 6 bases unmatched. CDR3 DNA: TGTGCCAGCAGCTCGACCGGGACTAGACAAGAGACCCAGTACTTC. As protein: CASSSTGTRQETQYF.

This clone was observed a few times. The chain carries TRBV24-1 and TRBJ1-3; unclear D gene. V shed 3 bases and J shed 0 bases, with 11 bases lying between them. CDR1 and CDR2 from the germline V gene are KGHDR and SFDVKD. The CDR3 is made up of 16 amino acids. In DNA form, the CDR3 reads TGTGCCACCAGTGATCGAGGGCTTTACTCTGGAAACACCATATATTTT. It encodes CATSDRGLYSGNTIYF.